This TCR beta chain was identified during a study of metastatic and nonmetastatic thyroid tumors. MiXCR reprocessed the PCR reads for TCRdb. The table records about 16,000 clones, approximately 31% of them present only once. Every patient was untreated before thyroid surgery. Comments on this clone: Other DNA sequences within the sample encode an identical CDR3.

V lost 5 bases to trimming and J lost 2 bases; unmatched junction nucleotides: 3. CDR3 length: 15 amino acids. CDR1 and CDR2 (germline): MDHEN, SYDVKM. Input material: tumor tissue. The chain is built from TRBV28 and TRBJ2-7; TRBD2 matches at 13 bases. The TCR originated in a male donor with papillary thyroid cancer or a benign thyroid nodule (not recorded which). Some clones in this sample may be carry-over from other donors' samples. CDR3 residues: CASSPGTSGTYEQYF. In DNA form, the CDR3 reads TGTGCCAGCAGTCCCGGGACTAGCGGGACCTACGAGCAGTACTTC.